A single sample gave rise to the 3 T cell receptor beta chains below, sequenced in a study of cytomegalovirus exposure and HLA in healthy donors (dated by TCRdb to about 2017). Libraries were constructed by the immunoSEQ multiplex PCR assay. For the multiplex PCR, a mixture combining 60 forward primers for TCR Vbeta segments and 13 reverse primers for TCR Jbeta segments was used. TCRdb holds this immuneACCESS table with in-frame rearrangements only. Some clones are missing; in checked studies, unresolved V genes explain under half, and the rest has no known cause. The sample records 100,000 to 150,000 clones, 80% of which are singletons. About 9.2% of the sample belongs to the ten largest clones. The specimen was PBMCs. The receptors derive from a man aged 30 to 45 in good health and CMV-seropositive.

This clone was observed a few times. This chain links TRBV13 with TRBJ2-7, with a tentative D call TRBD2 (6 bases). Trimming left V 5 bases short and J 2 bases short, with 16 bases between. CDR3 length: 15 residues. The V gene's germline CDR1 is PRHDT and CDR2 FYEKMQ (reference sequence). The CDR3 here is CASSLRRGSAYEQYF. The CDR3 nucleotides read TGTGCCAGCAGCCTTCGGAGGGGAAGTGCCTACGAGCAGTACTTC.

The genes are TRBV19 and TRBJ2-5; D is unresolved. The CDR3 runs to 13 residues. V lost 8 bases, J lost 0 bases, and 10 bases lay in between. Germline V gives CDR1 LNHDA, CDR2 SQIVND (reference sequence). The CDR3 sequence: CASGNTNQETQYF. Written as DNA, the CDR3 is TGTGCCAGTGGTAACACGAACCAAGAGACCCAGTACTTC.

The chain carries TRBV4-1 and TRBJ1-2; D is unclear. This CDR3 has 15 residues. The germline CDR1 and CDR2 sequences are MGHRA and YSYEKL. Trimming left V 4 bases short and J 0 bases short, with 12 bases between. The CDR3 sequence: CASSPMAGPNYGYTF. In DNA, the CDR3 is TGCGCCAGCAGCCCCATGGCAGGCCCTAACTATGGCTACACCTTC.